Listed below are T cell receptor beta chains from one sample, sequenced in a study of T-cell memory formation after mild COVID-19. TCRdb reprocessed the 5' RACE reads with MiXCR, giving one entry per CDR3 protein. This sample has just under 350,000 distinct CDR3 sequences; around 13% occur once, and the top ten carry about 22%. The sequenced sample was PBMCs or a T cell subset sorted from them (not recorded which). The receptor source for this set is a man aged 18 to 35 who had mild COVID-19 (a few samples of this study predate the infection). Cell type and time point are not known. The CDR3 runs from the conserved cysteine through the conserved F or W. Each record gives: J gene, D gene, V gene, clone size, CDR3 protein, CDR3 DNA. A D gene is named only where the DNA matches it firmly. The size entry is marked missing in some rows and otherwise reads once, few, many or a size class.

J: TRBJ1-1; D: NA; V: TRBV4-3; size: NA; CDR3: CASSQTIGDTEAFF; DNA: TGCGCCAGCAGCCAAACAATCGGGGACACTGAAGCTTTCTTT
J: TRBJ2-7; D: NA; V: TRBV7-2; size: few; CDR3: CASSPTSDRNYEQYF; DNA: TGTGCCAGCAGCCCGACCTCCGACAGGAACTACGAGCAGTACTTC
J: TRBJ2-5; D: NA; V: TRBV7-9; size: NA; CDR3: CASSLGRVIQETQYF; DNA: TGTGCCAGCAGCTTAGGGAGGGTTATCCAAGAGACCCAGTACTTC
J: TRBJ1-2; D: TRBD1; V: TRBV5-1; size: once; CDR3: CASSRVSGQGPNYGYTF; DNA: TGCGCCAGCAGCCGCGTGTCGGGACAGGGACCTAACTATGGCTACACCTTC
J: TRBJ2-3; D: NA; V: TRBV5-1; size: NA; CDR3: CASSLGVTTDTQYF; DNA: TGCGCCAGCAGCTTGGGGGTTACCACAGATACGCAGTATTTT
J: TRBJ1-1; D: TRBD1; V: TRBV20-1; size: NA; CDR3: CSASPGQPYSEAFF; DNA: TGCAGTGCTAGTCCGGGACAGCCGTATTCTGAAGCTTTCTTT
J: TRBJ1-1; D: NA; V: TRBV11-2; size: few; CDR3: CASSLSSAGNTEAFF; DNA: TGTGCCAGCAGCTTGAGTTCGGCCGGGAACACTGAAGCTTTCTTT
J: TRBJ1-5; D: NA; V: TRBV15; size: few; CDR3: CATSRVGQPQHF; DNA: TGTGCCACCAGCAGAGTTGGCCAGCCCCAGCATTTT
J: TRBJ2-7; D: NA; V: TRBV7-2; size: NA; CDR3: CASSPIQGGDYEQYF; DNA: TGTGCCAGCAGCCCAATACAGGGAGGGGACTACGAGCAGTACTTC
J: TRBJ2-4; D: NA; V: TRBV3-1; size: few; CDR3: CASSQDRHFFQYF; DNA: TGTGCCAGCAGCCAAGATCGCCACTTCTTTCAGTACTTC
J: TRBJ2-1; D: NA; V: TRBV28; size: few; CDR3: CASSFSFQLDEQFF; DNA: TGTGCCAGCAGTTTCTCTTTCCAGCTTGATGAGCAGTTCTTC
J: TRBJ2-3; D: NA; V: TRBV6-2/TRBV6-3; size: NA; CDR3: CASSLPSGDRLDTQYF; DNA: TGTGCCAGCAGTCTACCATCAGGGGATCGCCTAGATACGCAGTATTTT
J: TRBJ1-1; D: NA; V: TRBV20-1; size: few; CDR3: CSARDPRGTEAFF; DNA: TGCAGTGCTAGAGATCCTCGAGGCACTGAAGCTTTCTTT
J: TRBJ1-1; D: TRBD1; V: TRBV9; size: NA; CDR3: CASSVDPTGTTNTEAFF; DNA: TGTGCCAGCAGCGTAGACCCGACAGGGACGACGAACACTGAAGCTTTCTTT
J: TRBJ2-3; D: TRBD2; V: TRBV12-3/TRBV12-4; size: NA; CDR3: CASRQGTSSLVTDTQYF; DNA: TGTGCCAGCAGGCAAGGGACTAGCTCCCTCGTCACAGATACGCAGTATTTT
J: TRBJ2-5; D: NA; V: TRBV23-1; size: many; CDR3: CASSQKQGQAETQYF; DNA: TGCGCCAGCAGTCAAAAGCAGGGCCAAGCAGAGACCCAGTACTTC
J: TRBJ2-2; D: NA; V: TRBV5-6; size: NA; CDR3: CASSLKWTDHTGELFF; DNA: TGTGCCAGCAGCTTGAAATGGACAGATCACACCGGGGAGCTGTTTTTT
J: TRBJ2-2; D: NA; V: TRBV28; size: few; CDR3: CASTEWTGELFF; DNA: TGTGCCAGCACCGAGTGGACCGGGGAGCTGTTTTTT
J: TRBJ2-1; D: NA; V: TRBV24-1; size: NA; CDR3: CATSDYWREQFF; DNA: TGTGCCACCAGTGATTACTGGCGGGAGCAGTTCTTC
J: TRBJ1-1; D: NA; V: TRBV18; size: NA; CDR3: CASSSSQVNTEAFF; DNA: TGTGCCAGCTCCAGCTCACAAGTGAACACTGAAGCTTTCTTT
J: TRBJ1-1; D: NA; V: TRBV5-1; size: once; CDR3: CASSRGLSEVTEAFF; DNA: TGCGCCAGCAGCAGGGGACTGTCGGAGGTCACTGAAGCTTTCTTT
J: TRBJ2-3; D: NA; V: TRBV4-2; size: few; CDR3: CASSQEEAVRGTDTQYF; DNA: TGTGCCAGCAGCCAAGAGGAAGCGGTACGGGGCACAGATACGCAGTATTTT
J: TRBJ2-7; D: NA; V: TRBV6-2/TRBV6-3; size: few; CDR3: CATGQIYEQYF; DNA: TGTGCCACCGGACAGATCTACGAGCAGTACTTC
J: TRBJ2-5; D: NA; V: TRBV2; size: NA; CDR3: CASSVGQVRETQYF; DNA: TGTGCCAGCAGTGTAGGGCAGGTTCGAGAGACCCAGTACTTC
J: TRBJ2-2; D: NA; V: TRBV19; size: NA; CDR3: CASSREGTGELFF; DNA: TGTGCCAGTAGTCGCGAGGGGACCGGGGAGCTGTTTTTT
J: TRBJ1-1; D: NA; V: TRBV6-2/TRBV6-3; size: many; CDR3: CASSPALRTTFF; DNA: TGTGCCAGCAGCCCCGCTCTACGAACGACTTTCTTT
J: TRBJ1-2; D: NA; V: TRBV2; size: few; CDR3: CASDTGQQRHGYTF; DNA: TGTGCCAGCGACACCGGACAGCAACGACATGGCTACACCTTC
J: TRBJ1-1; D: NA; V: TRBV20-1; size: few; CDR3: CSAERGGNTEAFF; DNA: TGCAGTGCTGAACGAGGGGGGAACACTGAAGCTTTCTTT
J: TRBJ2-2; D: NA; V: TRBV4-3; size: NA; CDR3: CASGGMGGFTGELFF; DNA: TGCGCCAGCGGCGGTATGGGGGGTTTCACCGGGGAGCTGTTTTTT
J: TRBJ1-2; D: NA; V: TRBV7-9; size: many; CDR3: CASSLVANYGYTF; DNA: TGTGCCAGCAGCTTAGTAGCTAACTATGGCTACACCTTC
J: TRBJ1-5; D: NA; V: TRBV5-1; size: many; CDR3: CASSPSPNQPQHF; DNA: TGCGCCAGCAGCCCCTCCCCTAATCAGCCCCAGCATTTT
J: TRBJ2-3; D: TRBD1; V: TRBV11-2; size: NA; CDR3: CASSSRDRGSDTQYF; DNA: TGTGCCAGCAGCTCACGGGACAGGGGTTCAGATACGCAGTATTTT
J: TRBJ1-2; D: NA; V: TRBV6-1; size: NA; CDR3: CASRGTLRGYTF; DNA: TGTGCCAGCAGGGGGACTCTGAGGGGCTACACCTTC
J: TRBJ2-6; D: NA; V: TRBV5-1; size: few; CDR3: CASSSGGPGANVLTF; DNA: TGCGCCAGCAGCTCCGGGGGGCCAGGGGCCAACGTCCTGACTTTC
J: TRBJ1-1; D: TRBD1; V: TRBV6-5; size: NA; CDR3: CASRKVGGPRGTEAFF; DNA: TGTGCCAGCAGGAAGGTAGGGGGCCCGAGGGGTACTGAAGCTTTCTTT
J: TRBJ2-1; D: TRBD2; V: TRBV30; size: NA; CDR3: CAWSVAGGPYNEQFF; DNA: TGTGCCTGGAGTGTTGCGGGGGGGCCCTACAATGAGCAGTTCTTC
J: TRBJ1-1; D: NA; V: TRBV7-2; size: many; CDR3: CASSLAWENTEAFF; DNA: TGTGCCAGCAGCTTAGCGTGGGAGAACACTGAAGCTTTCTTT
J: TRBJ2-5; D: NA; V: TRBV7-3; size: NA; CDR3: CASSLTPGPTRQETQYF; DNA: TGTGCCAGCAGCTTAACCCCGGGACCGACCCGACAAGAGACCCAGTACTTC
J: TRBJ2-1; D: NA; V: TRBV7-6; size: few; CDR3: CASSIVGNEQFF; DNA: TGTGCCAGCAGCATCGTGGGCAATGAGCAGTTCTTC
J: TRBJ2-1; D: NA; V: TRBV4-2; size: NA; CDR3: CASSQDKLNEQFF; DNA: TGTGCCAGCAGCCAAGACAAGTTGAATGAGCAGTTCTTC